This T cell receptor (beta chain) was captured in a study of blood T cell repertoires in COVID-19. Per the original data handling: Researchers report that nucleated cell counts were estimated from reference gene primer amplification. TCRdb's table, derived via immunoSEQ multiplex PCR, lists solely in-frame clones and lacks some. V, J and clone size derive from that table, while D and trimming were established from the DNA sequence. The sample comprises about 150,000 clones, 70% to 85% of which are singletons, and around a tenth rests with the top ten. V was cut by 0 bases and J by 11 bases, with 8 bases left in between. CDR1 is LNHDA, CDR2 SQIVND, per germline (reference sequence). This CDR3 contains 12 residues.

The chain couples TRBV19 to TRBJ1-5; D is undetermined. This receptor was taken from a woman between 50 and 59 years old with acute or convalescent COVID-19. Sample: peripheral blood. CDR3 nucleotides: TGTGCCAGTAGTATAGAGGGCGCATCCCAGCATTTT. It encodes CASSIEGASQHF.